Listed below are T cell receptor beta chains from one sample, sequenced in a study of technical replicates of blood from a few donors. The method was immunoSEQ multiplex PCR; TCRdb's version includes in-frame clones alone and lacks a portion of them. The sample has approximately 75,000 clones; approximately 80% are singletons. The sample comprised PBMCs. The receptor source for this set is a human donor in good health. Some clones in this sample may be carry-over from other donors' samples. CDR3s include the opening cysteine and the closing phenylalanine or tryptophan. Fields, in order: clone size, J gene, V gene, D gene, CDR3 DNA, CDR3 protein. The D gene is left open where the match is weak. Size is stated for part of the rows, as once, few or many counts, or as a class when the clone is expanded.

clone size: .; J gene: TRBJ1-1; V gene: TRBV6-1; D gene: TRBD1; CDR3 DNA: TGTGCCAGCAGTGAACCTTCATTTGGGACAGGGATGAACACTGAAGCTTTCTTT; CDR3 protein: CASSEPSFGTGMNTEAFF
clone size: few; J gene: TRBJ1-4; V gene: TRBV30; D gene: TRBD1; CDR3 DNA: TGTGGACACGGACAGGGTAATGAAAAACTGTTTTTT; CDR3 protein: CGHGQGNEKLFF
clone size: .; J gene: TRBJ1-1; V gene: TRBV7-9; D gene: .; CDR3 DNA: TGTGCCAGCAGCTTAGTACGCGGGAACACTGAAGCTTTCTTT; CDR3 protein: CASSLVRGNTEAFF
clone size: .; J gene: TRBJ2-7; V gene: TRBV4-1; D gene: .; CDR3 DNA: TGCGCCAGCAGCCAAGGGGGCTACACCGTTTACGAGCAGTACTTC; CDR3 protein: CASSQGGYTVYEQYF
clone size: .; J gene: TRBJ1-5; V gene: TRBV4-1; D gene: .; CDR3 DNA: TGCGCCAGCAGCCAAGGTTCCATGTTTGATCAGCCCCAGCATTTT; CDR3 protein: CASSQGSMFDQPQHF
clone size: .; J gene: TRBJ1-2; V gene: TRBV5-1; D gene: .; CDR3 DNA: TGCGCCAGCAGCGGACCCGGGACTGCGAACTATGGCTACACCTTC; CDR3 protein: CASSGPGTANYGYTF
clone size: .; J gene: TRBJ2-1; V gene: TRBV4-1; D gene: .; CDR3 DNA: TGCGCCAGCAGCCAAGAGAGGGGGACAACAGAGCAGTTCTTC; CDR3 protein: CASSQERGTTEQFF
clone size: .; J gene: TRBJ1-2; V gene: TRBV9; D gene: TRBD1; CDR3 DNA: TGTGCCAGCAGCCCAACGACAGGGAACTATGGCTACACCTTC; CDR3 protein: CASSPTTGNYGYTF
clone size: .; J gene: TRBJ2-2; V gene: TRBV2; D gene: .; CDR3 DNA: TGTGCCAGCAGTCGCACCGGGGAGCTGTTTTTT; CDR3 protein: CASSRTGELFF
clone size: once; J gene: TRBJ2-7; V gene: TRBV7-2; D gene: .; CDR3 DNA: TGTGCCAGCAGCCAGAGAATTGGGCAGTTCTACGAGCAGTACTTC; CDR3 protein: CASSQRIGQFYEQYF
clone size: .; J gene: TRBJ2-5; V gene: TRBV5-4; D gene: .; CDR3 DNA: TGTGCCAGCAGCTTGAGAGGGTTAGAGACCCAGTACTTC; CDR3 protein: CASSLRGLETQYF
clone size: .; J gene: TRBJ2-1; V gene: TRBV25-1; D gene: TRBD1; CDR3 DNA: TGTGCCAGCAGTGCCGGGACAGGGGATTTCTTC; CDR3 protein: CASSAGTGDFF
clone size: .; J gene: TRBJ2-6; V gene: TRBV29-1; D gene: .; CDR3 DNA: TGCAGCGTGGGAGATGGGGCTGGGGCCAACGTCCTGACTTTC; CDR3 protein: CSVGDGAGANVLTF
clone size: .; J gene: TRBJ2-7; V gene: TRBV7-2; D gene: .; CDR3 DNA: TGTGCCAGCAGCTCCCGGGAGATGAGTTACGAGCAGTACTTC; CDR3 protein: CASSSREMSYEQYF
clone size: .; J gene: TRBJ2-2; V gene: TRBV5-1; D gene: TRBD1; CDR3 DNA: TGCGCCAGCAGCATTCCGGGACAGGGGAGTGCCACCGGGGAGCTGTTTTTT; CDR3 protein: CASSIPGQGSATGELFF
clone size: .; J gene: TRBJ1-2; V gene: TRBV7-3; D gene: .; CDR3 DNA: TGTGCCAGCAGCCTCCAACACGGGTCTGGCTATGGCTACACCTTC; CDR3 protein: CASSLQHGSGYGYTF
clone size: .; J gene: TRBJ2-5; V gene: TRBV5-4; D gene: TRBD2; CDR3 DNA: TGTGCCAGCACCAAAGGCACGGGGGGGGGAGAGACCCAGTACTTC; CDR3 protein: CASTKGTGGGETQYF
clone size: once; J gene: TRBJ1-2; V gene: TRBV30; D gene: TRBD1; CDR3 DNA: TGTGCCTGGAGTAAGGGACAGGGGATAATTAACTATGGCTACACCTTC; CDR3 protein: CAWSKGQGIINYGYTF
clone size: .; J gene: TRBJ2-1; V gene: TRBV13; D gene: TRBD2; CDR3 DNA: TGTGCCAGCAGGACTAGCGACTACAATGAGCAGTTCTTC; CDR3 protein: CASRTSDYNEQFF
clone size: .; J gene: TRBJ2-7; V gene: TRBV4-1; D gene: .; CDR3 DNA: TGCGCCAGCAGCCAAGCGACAGGTACCTACGAGCAGTACTTC; CDR3 protein: CASSQATGTYEQYF
clone size: .; J gene: TRBJ2-2; V gene: TRBV6-1; D gene: .; CDR3 DNA: TGTGCCAGCAGTGAAAAACGGTGGGGCAGGAGCGCGAACACCGGGGAGCTGTTTTTT; CDR3 protein: CASSEKRWGRSANTGELFF
clone size: .; J gene: TRBJ1-4; V gene: TRBV30; D gene: .; CDR3 DNA: TGTGCCTGGAGGCCCGGGGATGAAAAACTGTTTTTT; CDR3 protein: CAWRPGDEKLFF
clone size: .; J gene: TRBJ2-7; V gene: TRBV15; D gene: TRBD1; CDR3 DNA: TGTGCCACCAGCGGACCGACAGGGGGCAAATACGAGCAGTACTTC; CDR3 protein: CATSGPTGGKYEQYF
clone size: few; J gene: TRBJ2-7; V gene: TRBV5-4; D gene: TRBD2; CDR3 DNA: TGTGCCAGCAGTTCCGGGACTAGCAGGAACGAGCAGTACTTC; CDR3 protein: CASSSGTSRNEQYF
clone size: .; J gene: TRBJ2-2; V gene: TRBV9; D gene: TRBD2; CDR3 DNA: TGTGCCAGCAGCGCCTCTAGCGGGAAAAGTACCGGGGAGCTGTTTTTT; CDR3 protein: CASSASSGKSTGELFF
clone size: .; J gene: TRBJ2-6; V gene: TRBV2; D gene: .; CDR3 DNA: TGTGCCAGCACCTCCTTTCAGGGCTCTGGGGCCAACGTCCTGACTTTC; CDR3 protein: CASTSFQGSGANVLTF
clone size: .; J gene: TRBJ1-1; V gene: TRBV6-5; D gene: TRBD1; CDR3 DNA: TGTGCCAGCAGTCACGACAGGGCCAACACTGAAGCTTTCTTT; CDR3 protein: CASSHDRANTEAFF
clone size: .; J gene: TRBJ1-6; V gene: TRBV5-6; D gene: TRBD1; CDR3 DNA: TGTGCCAGCAGCCCCTCACCGGGACAGGGGCGGCTCAGATCACCCCTCCACTTT; CDR3 protein: CASSPSPGQGRLRSPLHF
clone size: .; J gene: TRBJ2-7; V gene: TRBV15; D gene: .; CDR3 DNA: TGTGCCACCAGCAGGATCCCCTTCGGTAGCTACGAGCAGTACTTC; CDR3 protein: CATSRIPFGSYEQYF
clone size: .; J gene: TRBJ2-7; V gene: TRBV4-3; D gene: .; CDR3 DNA: TGCGCCAGCAGCCAAGAGTGGGCAGGGGTCTACGAGCAGTACTTC; CDR3 protein: CASSQEWAGVYEQYF
clone size: .; J gene: TRBJ2-7; V gene: TRBV29-1; D gene: .; CDR3 DNA: TGCAGCGTTGTCGAGGGATTTGAAACGTACGAGCAGTACTTC; CDR3 protein: CSVVEGFETYEQYF
clone size: .; J gene: TRBJ1-1; V gene: TRBV6-5; D gene: .; CDR3 DNA: TGTGCCAGCAGTACTCGGGGGGTAGCTTTCTTT; CDR3 protein: CASSTRGVAFF
clone size: once; J gene: TRBJ2-5; V gene: TRBV5-6; D gene: TRBD2; CDR3 DNA: TGTGCCAGCAGCGGAGGGACTAGCGGGGCCAAAGAGACCCAGTACTTC; CDR3 protein: CASSGGTSGAKETQYF
clone size: .; J gene: TRBJ1-1; V gene: TRBV15; D gene: .; CDR3 DNA: TGTGCCACCAGCAGAGAAAACAGGTTCCCGAACACTGAAGCTTTCTTT; CDR3 protein: CATSRENRFPNTEAFF
clone size: .; J gene: TRBJ1-2; V gene: TRBV7-9; D gene: TRBD1; CDR3 DNA: TGTGCCAGCAGCTTAGAAGGGGGCGCGTTCCTCTATGGCTACACCTTC; CDR3 protein: CASSLEGGAFLYGYTF
clone size: .; J gene: TRBJ1-4; V gene: TRBV30; D gene: .; CDR3 DNA: TGTGCCTGGAGTGATCCCTCGTTCCCTTCAGGCGAGGGAAAACTGTTTTTT; CDR3 protein: CAWSDPSFPSGEGKLFF
clone size: .; J gene: TRBJ2-7; V gene: TRBV20-1; D gene: TRBD1; CDR3 DNA: TGCAGTGCCGGACAGGGGTACGAGCAGTACTTC; CDR3 protein: CSAGQGYEQYF
clone size: .; J gene: TRBJ2-7; V gene: TRBV29-1; D gene: .; CDR3 DNA: TGCAGCGTTCTAGGGAGTGGGGCCTACGAGCAGTACTTC; CDR3 protein: CSVLGSGAYEQYF
clone size: .; J gene: TRBJ1-1; V gene: TRBV30; D gene: .; CDR3 DNA: TGTGCCTGGACCCTAGACGGAATGAACACTGAAGCTTTCTTT; CDR3 protein: CAWTLDGMNTEAFF
clone size: .; J gene: TRBJ1-1; V gene: TRBV10-3; D gene: .; CDR3 DNA: TGTGCCATCAGAGTACAGGGACCTCGGGGCACTGAAGCTTTCTTT; CDR3 protein: CAIRVQGPRGTEAFF
clone size: .; J gene: TRBJ2-1; V gene: TRBV18; D gene: .; CDR3 DNA: TGTGCCAGCTCACAGAGTAGCTACAATGAGCAGTTCTTC; CDR3 protein: CASSQSSYNEQFF
clone size: .; J gene: TRBJ2-2; V gene: TRBV18; D gene: .; CDR3 DNA: TGTGCCAGCTCGCCTAACGGAGTCGGGACCGGGGAGCTGTTTTTT; CDR3 protein: CASSPNGVGTGELFF
clone size: .; J gene: TRBJ2-3; V gene: TRBV7-3; D gene: TRBD1; CDR3 DNA: TGTGCCAGCAGCTTAGGGTTGGCAGGGGGCATAGATACGCAGTATTTT; CDR3 protein: CASSLGLAGGIDTQYF
clone size: .; J gene: TRBJ2-7; V gene: TRBV9; D gene: TRBD1; CDR3 DNA: TGTGCCAGCAGCCCGGGACAGGTAACCTACGAGCAGTACTTC; CDR3 protein: CASSPGQVTYEQYF
clone size: .; J gene: TRBJ1-1; V gene: TRBV7-2; D gene: TRBD1; CDR3 DNA: TGTGCCAGCAGCCCACTTGGACAGGGGAACACTGAAGCTTTCTTT; CDR3 protein: CASSPLGQGNTEAFF